The entry that follows covers one TCR beta chain sequence. What it binds is unknown. V shed 5 bases and J 1 base; nucleotides not matched to a gene: 4. The V gene's germline CDR1 is SGHDT and CDR2 YYEEEE. CDR3 length: 14 amino acids. This sample was included in a study of cytomegalovirus exposure and HLA in healthy donors. Overall study: HLA-typed donors contributed 65 million to 95 million unique TCRs, which were held in an early data release. Study-level results: Later analysis suggested most CMV-associated TCR beta chains were HLA-restricted. An Asian-associated ancestry cluster reportedly showed fewer N-insertions than the roughly 670-donor mean in a later analysis.

PCR was performed using 60 Vbeta and 13 Jbeta primers. Only in-frame clones appear in the TCRdb table, and some are missing; sequencing was by immunoSEQ multiplex PCR. The sample includes a few hundred thousand clones, 80% to 95% seen only once; the top ten take about 1.5%. This clonotype was obtained from a girl aged 2 to 10 in good health and CMV-seronegative. Sequenced sample: PBMCs. This chain joins TRBV5-6 and TRBJ2-3; 7 bases fit TRBD1. The CDR3 sequence: CASSTGEGTDTQYF. CDR3 coding DNA: TGTGCCAGCAGTACAGGGGAAGGCACAGATACGCAGTATTTT.